Reported below is one T cell receptor (beta chain). Its target is not known. Sequencing was performed with immunoSEQ multiplex PCR; in TCRdb, only in-frame clones are kept and a portion is missing. Of 100,000 to 150,000 clones listed, roughly 93% are singletons. V dropped 5 bases and J dropped 2 bases, with 12 bases sitting between them. Germline values: CDR1 MNHEY, CDR2 SVGAGI. The CDR3 has 14 residues. The sample belongs to a study of OX40 agonist ivuxolimab in advanced cancers. Study information: An anti-OX40 (CD134) antibody with agonistic activity, ivuxolimab, was administered to patients.

General study points: Mean expanded clone counts were higher in CD8+ than CD4+ T cells. Among the lowest peripheral clonal expansion occurred in 0.1-3.0 mg/kg partial responders.

This specimen was CD4+ or CD8+ T cells sorted from blood, taken in a trial of the OX40 agonist ivuxolimab. This chain uses TRBV6-5 with TRBJ2-5, with D perhaps TRBD1 (6 bases). This TCR was recovered from an adult with an advanced solid tumor such as melanoma, head and neck, liver or kidney cancer. The CDR3 sequence: CASSRMTGQETQYF. CDR3 nucleotides: TGTGCCAGCAGTAGAATGACAGGACAAGAGACCCAGTACTTC.